These 4 T cell receptor beta chains share one sample of origin, sequenced in a study of shared clonotypes between healthy human individuals. Profiled with immunoSEQ multiplex PCR; TCRdb holds only in-frame clones, not every one. The data hold about 960,000 clones, with about 80% observed a single time. Specimen: memory CD4+ T cells sorted from blood. The sample's subset: CD45RA-negative fraction. All receptors come from a man aged 18 to 35 in good health.

The chain carries TRBV5-5 and TRBJ2-1, with 15 bases that match TRBD2. Trimming removed 6 bases from V and 8 bases from J; junction bases left unmatched: 18. This CDR3 has 19 amino acids. Germline V gene lookup returns CDR1 SGHKS and CDR2 YYEKEE (reference sequence). The CDR3 DNA reads as TGTGCCAGCAAGGGTCCGGGACTAGCGGGAGGTCAGCCGACCGATGAGCAGTTCTTC. Translating gives CASKGPGLAGGQPTDEQFF.

The chain has TRBV6-1 and TRBJ2-4; D possibly uses TRBD1 or TRBD2 (5 bases each). Germline V lookup: CDR1 MNHNS, CDR2 SASEGT. The CDR3 is made up of 14 amino acids. V was cut by 4 bases and J by 4 bases, with 11 bases left in between. The CDR3, as DNA: TGTGCCAGCAGTGTTGGGACGGGGAAAAACATTCAGTACTTC. It codes for CASSVGTGKNIQYF.

The rearrangement uses TRBV7-2 and TRBJ2-3, with D hard to call. The V end lost 7 bases, the J end lost 7 bases, and 12 bases lay between the germline ends. CDR3 size: 12 residues. Germline V lookup: CDR1 SGHTA, CDR2 FQGNSA. This chain's CDR3 is CASTPTAYTQYF. Here the CDR3 DNA reads TGTGCCAGCACCCCCACGGCATATACGCAGTATTTT.

V usage is TRBV30 and J usage is TRBJ1-2; no clear D gene. V lost 3 bases and J 8 bases, leaving 19 bases between the germline ends. The CDR3 length is 14 residues. The V gene's germline CDR1 is GTSNPN and CDR2 SVGIG (reference sequence). For the CDR3, the DNA is TGTGCCTGGAGGAGTTTTCTAGGGTCAAGCGGCTACACCTTC. This codes for CAWRSFLGSSGYTF.